This TCR beta chain derives from a study of T-cell reconstitution after alpha-beta-depleted transplantation in children. Study observations and caveats: At around two months after transplant, the alpha-beta T cells were reportedly derived from several hundred expanded clones that came from non-depleted graft cells. Once a year had passed after transplant, T-cell counts and diversity came mostly from newly produced T cells. Day-60 TCRbeta diversity that was high in some patients was derived from surviving recipient T cells and thymic progenitors.

On this clonotype itself: Its antigen remains unidentified.

This CDR3 is 14 amino acids long. V dropped 4 bases and J dropped 0; count of bases not matched to a gene: 2. From germline, CDR1 is DFQATT and CDR2 SNEGSKA (reference sequence). The authors prepared the TCRbeta library with unique molecular identifiers. TCRdb independently ran MiXCR on the PCR reads; one entry per CDR3 protein. The sample records under 400,000 distinct CDR3 sequences, 20% to 30% being singletons. The input for sequencing was PBMCs, mostly from graft donor cells, taken 180 days after TCRalphabeta/CD19-depleted stem cell transplant. This TCR derives from a male patient under 18 who had a stem cell transplant for acute lymphoblastic leukemia, so the T cells may come from the graft donor. V and J are TRBV20-1 and TRBJ2-1; 8 bases align to TRBD1. In DNA form, the CDR3 reads TGCAGTGCTACGACAGGGGTCTCCTACAATGAGCAGTTCTTC. Its protein is CSATTGVSYNEQFF.